This T cell receptor (beta chain) stems from a study of CD8 T cells in ankylosing spondylitis. This clonotype was counted ten times or more. Its specificity is not known. TCRdb reanalysed the 5' RACE reads using MiXCR and keeps one entry per CDR3 protein. The table includes tens of thousands of distinct CDR3 sequences, approximately 10% detected once. CDR1 LGHNT and CDR2 FRNRAP come from the germline V gene. The length of the CDR3 is 15 residues. The ends lost 5 bases at V and 3 bases at J; junction bases unmatched: 4. General study findings and limits: Matched ankylosing spondylitis synovial fluid reportedly showed significant enrichment of disease-linked clones. Reactive arthritis synovial fluid and blood previously showed some of these motif variants.

The J gene is TRBJ1-4, the V gene TRBV12-5, with 9 bases identical to TRBD1. The TCR was taken from a male donor with ankylosing spondylitis or in good health (not recorded which). The sequencing input was blood, either unsorted or a sorted T cell fraction (not recorded which). In DNA form, the CDR3 reads TGTGCTAGTGGTGCACAGGGGGCTTCTAATGAAAAACTGTTTTTT. Translated: CASGAQGASNEKLFF.